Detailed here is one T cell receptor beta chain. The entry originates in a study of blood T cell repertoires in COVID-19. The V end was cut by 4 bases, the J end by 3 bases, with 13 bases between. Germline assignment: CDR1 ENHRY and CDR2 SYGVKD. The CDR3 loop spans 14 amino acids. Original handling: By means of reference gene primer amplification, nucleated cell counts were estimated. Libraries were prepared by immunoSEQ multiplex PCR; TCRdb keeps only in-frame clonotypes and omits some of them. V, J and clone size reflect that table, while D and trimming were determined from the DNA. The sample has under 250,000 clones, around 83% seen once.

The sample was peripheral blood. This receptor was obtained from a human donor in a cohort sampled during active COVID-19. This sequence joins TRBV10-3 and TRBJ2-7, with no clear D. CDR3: CAISAFGGNYEQYF. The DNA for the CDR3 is TGTGCCATCAGTGCCTTCGGCGGAAACTACGAGCAGTACTTC.